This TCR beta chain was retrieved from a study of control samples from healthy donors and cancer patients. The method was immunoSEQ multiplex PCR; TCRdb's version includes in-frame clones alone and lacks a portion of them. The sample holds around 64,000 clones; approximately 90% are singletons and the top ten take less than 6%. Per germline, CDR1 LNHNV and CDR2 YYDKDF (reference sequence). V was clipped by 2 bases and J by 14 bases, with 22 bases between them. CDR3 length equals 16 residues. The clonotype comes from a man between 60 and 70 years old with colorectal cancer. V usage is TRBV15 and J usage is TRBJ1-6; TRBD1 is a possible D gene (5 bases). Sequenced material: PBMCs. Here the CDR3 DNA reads TGTGCCACCAGCAGAATCCCGTTGGGGCGCCCGGGGACCCTCCACTTT. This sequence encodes CATSRIPLGRPGTLHF.